This T cell receptor beta chain was captured in a study of cytomegalovirus exposure and HLA in healthy donors. 13 Jbeta primers and 60 Vbeta primers were used for the PCR. Using immunoSEQ multiplex PCR, the repertoire was profiled, and TCRdb retains in-frame clones only, with some absent. The table records over 200,000 clones, 85% of them present only once. Germline V gene lookup returns CDR1 SGHTA and CDR2 FQGTGA. The CDR3 sequence is 16 residues long. V was clipped by 4 bases and J by 3 bases; unmatched bases: 5. The chain uses TRBV7-3 and TRBJ2-3; TRBD2 matches at 12 bases. Sequencing was performed on PBMCs. The sequence came from a human donor in good health. CDR3 residues: CASSSGLAGSTDTQYF. The CDR3 coding sequence is TGTGCCAGCAGCTCCGGACTAGCGGGAAGTACAGATACGCAGTATTTT.